This entry lists 20 T cell receptor beta chains sequenced from one sample in a study of T-cell reconstitution after alpha-beta-depleted transplantation in children. This sample's TCRbeta library carried unique molecular identifier barcodes. In TCRdb, the PCR reads were re-called with MiXCR into one record per CDR3 protein. The top ten clones hold roughly 5% of a sample with hundreds of thousands of distinct CDR3 sequences, 20% to 30% of them seen once. The sample in question was PBMCs, mostly from graft donor cells, obtained 360 days after TCRalphabeta/CD19-depleted stem cell transplant. Every receptor here comes from a female patient aged 2 to 10 who had a stem cell transplant for congenital amegakaryocytic thrombocytopenia, so the T cells may come from the graft donor.

This rearrangement joins TRBV7-9 to TRBJ1-5; no firm D call. The V and J ends lost 5 bases and 11 bases respectively, with 13 bases between them. The CDR3 runs 12 residues. Per germline, CDR1 SEHNR and CDR2 FQNEAQ (reference sequence). This chain's CDR3 is CASSPGRSAQHF. As DNA, the CDR3 is TGTGCCAGCAGCCCCGGGCGATCCGCCCAGCATTTT.

The chain combines TRBV20-1 with TRBJ1-1, with 7 bases lining up with TRBD1. V dropped 6 bases and J dropped 11; count of bases not matched to a gene: 24. Germline CDR1 DFQATT, CDR2 SNEGSKA (reference sequence). CDR3 length: 16 amino acids. The CDR3 spells CSALTGEGAVPWDAFF. The CDR3 coding sequence is TGCAGTGCCCTGACGGGGGAGGGGGCCGTCCCGTGGGATGCTTTCTTT.

This clonotype was counted between two and nine times. The rearrangement links TRBV7-9 to TRBJ1-5; no reliable D call. The germline CDR1 and CDR2 sequences are SEHNR and FQNEAQ (reference sequence). V was cut by 2 bases and J by 4 bases, with 15 bases left in between. This CDR3 has 16 amino acids. The CDR3 is CASSLIGELPNQPQHF. In nucleotides, the CDR3 is TGTGCCAGCAGCTTAATTGGAGAACTTCCTAATCAGCCCCAGCATTTT. The variable domain in full, with the rest retrieved from reference TRBV7-9 and TRBJ1-5, is DTGVSQNPRHKITKRGQNVTFRCDPISEHNRLYWYRQTLGQGPEFLTYFQNEAQLEKSRLLSDRFSAERPKGSFSTLEIQRTEQGDSAMYLCASSLIGELPNQPQHFGDGTRLSIL.

The rearrangement joins TRBV5-1 to TRBJ2-7; D tentatively reads TRBD1 or TRBD2 (5 bases each). Per the germline V gene, CDR1 is SGHRS and CDR2 is YFSETQ. The CDR3 spans 17 residues. Between the trimmed V and J ends, which lost 3 bases and 1 base, there was a span of 20 bases. The CDR3, as DNA: TGCGCCAGCAGCTCCCGGGACGGAACAATCAAATCCTACGAGCAGTACTTC. Translating gives CASSSRDGTIKSYEQYF.

The chain links TRBV5-6 to TRBJ2-1; D gene ambiguous. Germline V gene sequence: CDR1 SGHDT, CDR2 YYEEEE. This CDR3 contains 11 residues. The V and J ends lost 2 bases and 9 bases respectively, with 6 bases between them. The CDR3 region is CASSFRAEQFF. DNA of the CDR3: TGTGCCAGCAGCTTTCGGGCTGAGCAGTTCTTC.

The CDR3 DNA reads TGTGCCAGCAGCTTGGGGGTGGGGAACACCGGGGAGCTGTTTTTT. This translates into CASSLGVGNTGELFF. The chain couples TRBV5-5 to TRBJ2-2; no reliable D call. The CDR3 totals 15 residues. The germline V gene has CDR1 SGHKS and CDR2 YYEKEE (reference sequence). The V end lost 0 bases, the J end lost 1 base, and 7 bases lay between the germline ends.

This chain joins TRBV5-1 and TRBJ2-1; 10 positions agree with TRBD2. The germline gives CDR1 SGHRS, CDR2 YFSETQ. CDR3 length: 14 residues. The ends lost 4 bases at V and 4 bases at J; junction bases unmatched: 2. CDR3 protein: CASSIAGGYNEQFF. In DNA form, the CDR3 reads TGCGCCAGCAGCATAGCGGGGGGATACAATGAGCAGTTCTTC.

The chain has TRBV28 and TRBJ1-5; tentatively, D is TRBD1 (5 bases). The CDR3 totals 14 residues. V dropped 6 bases and J dropped 4 bases, with 13 bases sitting between them. Germline assignment: CDR1 MDHEN and CDR2 SYDVKM. The CDR3 protein is CASRGDLRNQPQHF. The CDR3 DNA follows: TGTGCCAGCAGAGGGGACCTTCGAAATCAGCCCCAGCATTTT.

The J gene is TRBJ2-1, the V gene TRBV3-1; maybe TRBD1 (5 bases). Trimming removed 3 bases from V and 6 bases from J, with 12 bases in between. Germline CDR1 and CDR2: LGHDT and YNNKEL (reference sequence). The length of the CDR3 is 14 residues. This chain's CDR3 is CASSQGPNSNEQFF. The DNA of the CDR3 is TGTGCCAGCAGCCAGGGGCCAAACAGCAATGAGCAGTTCTTC.

The CDR3 loop reads CASSSPGRGETQYF. The CDR3 DNA follows: TGTGCCAGCAGTTCCCCGGGGAGGGGGGAGACCCAGTACTTC. The chain joins TRBV12-3 or TRBV12-4 to TRBJ2-5; TRBD2 is a possible D gene (7 bases). Trimming took off 4 bases at V and 5 bases at J, with 14 bases between the two ends. The CDR3 extends over 14 amino acids.

This clonotype has just a few counts. The J gene is TRBJ1-2, the V gene TRBV28, with 8 bases lining up with TRBD1. Looked up from germline, CDR1 is MDHEN and CDR2 is SYDVKM. Trimming took 5 bases from V and 1 from J; bases not matched to a gene: 3. The CDR3 spans 14 residues. In nucleotides, the CDR3 is TGTGCCAGCAGTGAGGGACAGGTTAACTATGGCTACACCTTC. This codes for CASSEGQVNYGYTF.

The gene calls are TRBV7-9 and TRBJ2-5; TRBD1 matches at 9 bases. V lost 5 bases and J lost 3; bases outside the gene matches: 10. The CDR3 contains 16 residues. The germline V gene encodes CDR1 SEHNR and CDR2 FQNEAQ (reference sequence). The CDR3 loop is CASSDRTGEAEETQYF. CDR3 coding DNA: TGTGCCAGCAGCGACAGGACAGGGGAGGCCGAAGAGACCCAGTACTTC.

Concerning this clonotype itself: One junction end disagrees with the germline gene, perhaps due to a read error. The rearrangement uses TRBV2 and TRBJ2-2, with unresolved D. Germline values: CDR1 SNHLY, CDR2 FYNNEI. The CDR3 runs to 15 residues. The CDR3 coding sequence is TGTGCCAGCAGTTTGTCTCCCCCGAACACGGGGGAGCTGTTTTTT. Translating it yields CASSLSPPNTGELFF.

The rearrangement joins TRBV20-1 to TRBJ1-2; D not certain. The CDR3 runs 13 residues. The germline V and J ends were trimmed by 6 bases and 5 bases, with 16 bases remaining between them. Germline V gene lookup returns CDR1 DFQATT and CDR2 SNEGSKA (reference sequence). This CDR3 reads CSALRPIGYGYTF. Written as DNA, the CDR3 is TGCAGTGCCCTTAGACCCATCGGGTATGGCTACACCTTC.

This clonotype was recorded many times. V usage is TRBV20-1 and J usage is TRBJ2-5; D gene uncertain. The CDR3 spans 13 residues. The V gene lost 4 bases and the J gene lost 2 bases, with 11 bases spanning the gap. Germline CDR1 is DFQATT and CDR2 is SNEGSKA (reference sequence). CDR3 nucleotide sequence: TGCAGTGCTACCATCCCATGGCAAGAGACCCAGTACTTC. It codes for CSATIPWQETQYF.

This clonotype appeared a few times. This CDR3 reads CASSYLTGNTIYF. The CDR3, as DNA: TGTGCCAGCAGCTACCTGACAGGAAACACCATATATTTT. The chain carries TRBV7-9 and TRBJ1-3; D is unresolved. The germline V gene encodes CDR1 SEHNR and CDR2 FQNEAQ (reference sequence). The CDR3 contains 13 residues. Trimming removed 4 bases at V and 4 bases at J, with 8 bases between.

The chain joins TRBV12-3 or TRBV12-4 to TRBJ2-1; a possible D gene is TRBD1 (6 bases). Between the trimmed V and J ends, which lost 3 bases and 7 bases, there was a span of 16 bases. This CDR3 is built from 15 residues. As DNA, the CDR3 is TGTGCCAGCAGTTTGAGGGGGTACCCTGGGAATGAGCAGTTCTTC. This encodes CASSLRGYPGNEQFF.

The genes are TRBV10-3 and TRBJ2-3, with D hard to call. The CDR3 is 19 residues long. Germline V gene lookup returns CDR1 ENHRY and CDR2 SYGVKD. Trimming took off 1 base at V and 2 bases at J, with 22 bases between the two ends. The CDR3 sequence is CAISEFPGFWAEDTDTQYF. The DNA of the CDR3 is TGTGCCATCAGTGAGTTCCCCGGTTTTTGGGCTGAAGACACAGATACGCAGTATTTT.

This clonotype occurred a few times. V usage is TRBV5-1 and J usage is TRBJ2-5; no clear D. The CDR3 has 16 residues. From germline, CDR1 is SGHRS and CDR2 YFSETQ. Trimming took off 4 bases at V and 8 bases at J, with 24 bases between the two ends. CDR3 loop: CASSRTMDTPYETQYF. DNA for the CDR3: TGCGCCAGCAGCCGTACTATGGATACGCCGTATGAAACCCAGTACTTC.

The chain has TRBV20-1 and TRBJ1-1; tentative D call: TRBD1 (5 bases). CDR1 is DFQATT and CDR2 is SNEGSKA in the germline V gene (reference sequence). CDR3 size: 10 residues. Deletions cut 6 bases from V and 9 bases from J, with 11 bases between. The CDR3 is CSARGVKAFF. CDR3 DNA sequence: TGCAGTGCGAGGGGTGTAAAAGCTTTCTTT.